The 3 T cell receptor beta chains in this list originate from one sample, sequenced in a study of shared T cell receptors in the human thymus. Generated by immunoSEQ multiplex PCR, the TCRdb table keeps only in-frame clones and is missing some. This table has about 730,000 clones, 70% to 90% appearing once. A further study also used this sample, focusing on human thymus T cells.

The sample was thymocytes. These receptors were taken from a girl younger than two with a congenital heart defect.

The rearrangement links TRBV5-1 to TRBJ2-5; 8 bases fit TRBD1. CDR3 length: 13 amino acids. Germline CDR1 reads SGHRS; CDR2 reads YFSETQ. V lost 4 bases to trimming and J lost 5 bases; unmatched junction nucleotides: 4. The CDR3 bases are TGCGCCAGCAGCGCGGACAGGGAGGAGACCCAGTACTTC. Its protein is CASSADREETQYF.

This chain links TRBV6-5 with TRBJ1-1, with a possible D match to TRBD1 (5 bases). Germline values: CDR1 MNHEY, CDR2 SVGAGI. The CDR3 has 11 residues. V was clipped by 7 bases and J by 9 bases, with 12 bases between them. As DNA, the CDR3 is TGTGCCAGCACCAAGGGGTACCAAGCTTTCTTT. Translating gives CASTKGYQAFF.

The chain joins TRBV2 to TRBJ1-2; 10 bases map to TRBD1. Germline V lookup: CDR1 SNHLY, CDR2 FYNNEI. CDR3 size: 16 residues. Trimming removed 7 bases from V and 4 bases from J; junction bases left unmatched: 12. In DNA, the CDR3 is TGTGCCAGCAATCCCGGGACAGGGGAGGGTAGCTATGGCTACACCTTC. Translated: CASNPGTGEGSYGYTF.